Below, one TCR beta chain is given with its context. This entry comes from a study of blood T cell repertoires in COVID-19. At the level of the study: Samples representing acute and convalescent COVID-19 were sourced from the United States, Italy and Spain. T cells, B-cell-depleted T cells, or PBMCs supplied cDNA or gDNA.

V shed 4 bases, J shed 3 bases, and the junction held 9 bases outside the gene matches. Germline CDR1 is SEHNR and CDR2 is FQNEAQ (reference sequence). The CDR3 has 17 amino acids. Per the original data handling: Amplification of reference gene primers was used by the study to estimate nucleated cell counts. Measured with immunoSEQ multiplex PCR; TCRdb has only the in-frame clones, and not every one. D and trimming were read from the DNA, whereas the V and J calls and clone size are those reported in that table. The repertoire has nearly 250,000 clones, just under 85% of them found once; the top ten carry 1.5% to 2%.

The chain has TRBV7-9 and TRBJ2-2, with 9 bases matching TRBD2. Sequencing was done on a sample of peripheral blood. The receptor was derived from a woman at least 80 years old with acute or convalescent COVID-19. DNA for the CDR3: TGTGCCAGCAGCTCTCCGGGACTAGCCTCTCACACCGGGGAGCTGTTTTTT. Translation gives CASSSPGLASHTGELFF. The full variable domain, completed using reference TRBV7-9 and TRBJ2-2, is DTGVSQNPRHKITKRGQNVTFRCDPISEHNRLYWYRQTLGQGPEFLTYFQNEAQLEKSRLLSDRFSAERPKGSFSTLEIQRTEQGDSAMYLCASSSPGLASHTGELFFGEGSRLTVL.